The entry below describes one T cell receptor (beta chain). The data belong to a study of control samples from healthy donors and cancer patients. The CDR3 is 11 residues long. V dropped 3 bases and J dropped 4 bases, with 4 bases sitting between them. Germline V gene data show CDR1 as DFQATT and CDR2 as SNEGSKA (reference sequence). Measured with immunoSEQ multiplex PCR; TCRdb has only the in-frame clones, and not every one. The table lists 85,000 to 100,000 clones, almost 85% of them singletons. The rearrangement uses TRBV20-1 and TRBJ2-1; the D is unclear. This TCR derives from a man in his fifties or sixties in good health. The source material was blood. The DNA of the CDR3 is TGCAGTGCTAGTTTGTACAATGAGCAGTTCTTC. Its protein product is CSASLYNEQFF.